Sequencing of this T cell receptor beta chain was carried out in a study of cytotoxic CD8 clonotypes in ibrutinib-treated CLL. Target depth was 1 in 200,000 to 1 in 1 million T cells, about 10x per clonotype. This table comes from immunoSEQ multiplex PCR, and its TCRdb copy is limited to in-frame clones, with some not included. The sample consists of approximately 300,000 clones, around four fifths of them appearing once. A word on this clone: The antigen is undetermined.

Study-wide results and caveats: Public clonotypes occurred uncommonly; on treatment, they contracted or remained stable.

V gave up 1 base and J gave up 0 bases, with 6 bases separating them. Germline V gene data show CDR1 as LGHNA and CDR2 as YSLEER. The CDR3 covers 15 residues. The sequence was collected from a human donor with chronic lymphocytic leukemia. The sample was PBMCs, taken before ibrutinib treatment. The rearrangement joins TRBV4-3 to TRBJ2-2, with D unclear. The CDR3 loop is CASSQGYPNTGELFF. The CDR3, as DNA: TGCGCCAGCAGCCAAGGATACCCGAACACCGGGGAGCTGTTTTTT.